Listed here are 12 T cell receptor beta chains from one sample, sequenced in a study of T cell changes during pregnancy in multiple sclerosis. Method: immunoSEQ multiplex PCR; TCRdb's copy keeps in-frame clones and lacks some. This sample has 58,000 or so clones, with roughly 90% found just once. Sample: peripheral blood, taken after pregnancy. Receptors were obtained from a female donor with multiple sclerosis, enrolled in a pregnancy study.

The rearrangement links TRBV6-1 to TRBJ2-5; no firm D call. Trimming shortened V by 2 bases and J by 1 base, and 5 bases separated the two germline ends. This CDR3 contains 13 residues. From germline, CDR1 is MNHNS and CDR2 SASEGT. The CDR3 is CASSESLQETQYF. Here the CDR3 DNA reads TGTGCCAGCAGTGAAAGCCTCCAAGAGACCCAGTACTTC.

The chain carries TRBV28 and TRBJ1-2, with D possibly TRBD1 on 6 matching bases. In germline, CDR1 is MDHEN, CDR2 SYDVKM. Trimming took off 6 bases at V and 2 bases at J, with 19 bases between the two ends. The CDR3 runs to 16 residues. CDR3 in DNA: TGTGCCAGCAGACACACGGGGGCCGGGGGGAACTATGGCTACACCTTC. It is translated as CASRHTGAGGNYGYTF.

V gene TRBV5-1 combines with J gene TRBJ2-2; possibly TRBD2 for D (6 bases). The CDR3 is 16 residues long. V was cut by 0 bases and J by 6 bases, with 15 bases left in between. From germline, CDR1 is SGHRS and CDR2 YFSETQ. CDR3 sequence: CASSLAGGLPAGELFF. The CDR3 DNA follows: TGCGCCAGCAGCTTGGCCGGGGGTCTGCCAGCCGGGGAGCTGTTTTTT. The full variable domain, its missing parts supplied by reference TRBV5-1 and TRBJ2-2, is KAGVTQTPRYLIKTRGQQVTLSCSPISGHRSVSWYQQTPGQGLQFLFEYFSETQRNKGNFPGRFSGRQFSNSRSEMNVSTLELGDSALYLCASSLAGGLPAGELFFGEGSRLTVL.

In DNA form, the CDR3 reads TGTGCCAGCAGCCTACAGGGTGACTCGAGCTACACCTTC. It translates to CASSLQGDSSYTF. The chain links TRBV9 to TRBJ1-2; perhaps TRBD1 as D (6 bases). With 4 bases removed from V and 9 bases from J, the gap between germline ends came to 16 bases. CDR3 length: 13 amino acids. The germline V gene has CDR1 SGDLS and CDR2 YYNGEE.

The V and J genes are TRBV9 and TRBJ2-2; TRBD2 aligns across 8 bases. The V gene's germline CDR1 is SGDLS and CDR2 YYNGEE. V lost 4 bases, J lost 0 bases, and 11 bases stayed unmatched. This CDR3 has 18 amino acids. The CDR3 protein is CASSTPRGGTSNTGELFF. In DNA, the CDR3 is TGTGCCAGCAGCACCCCTCGGGGGGGGACATCGAACACCGGGGAGCTGTTTTTT.

This chain joins TRBV9 and TRBJ2-1, with D tentatively TRBD2 (6 bases). CDR1 is SGDLS and CDR2 is YYNGEE in the germline V gene. There are 14 residues in the CDR3. V was pared by 0 bases and J by 7 bases, with 11 bases between. CDR3 DNA sequence: TGTGCCAGCAGCGTAGGGGGGGTGTGGAATGAGCAGTTCTTC. Translating gives CASSVGGVWNEQFF.

The J gene is TRBJ2-7, the V gene TRBV27, with a weak D call TRBD1 (5 bases). There are 12 residues in the CDR3. Germline V CDR1 and CDR2: MNHEY, SMNVEV (reference sequence). The V end was cut by 5 bases, the J end by 5 bases, with 10 bases between. The CDR3 DNA sequence: TGTGCCAGCAGTCTGGACAATAACGAGCAGTACTTC. It is translated as CASSLDNNEQYF.

The V gene is TRBV6-5, the J gene TRBJ1-2, with D possibly TRBD1 on 6 matching bases. Germline CDR1 is MNHEY and CDR2 is SVGAGI. The CDR3 sequence is 12 residues long. The V gene lost 5 bases and the J gene lost 5 bases, with 9 bases spanning the gap. DNA for the CDR3: TGTGCCAGCAGTCCCGGACAGTATGGCTACACCTTC. Residues: CASSPGQYGYTF.

The V gene is TRBV18, the J gene TRBJ2-7; the D gene is possibly TRBD1 (6 bases). V was trimmed by 3 bases and J by 0 bases, leaving 12 bases between them. This CDR3 comprises 15 residues. Germline assignment: CDR1 KGHSH and CDR2 LQKENI. In nucleotides, the CDR3 is TGTGCCAGCTCACCTAGGACAGCATCCTCCTACGAGCAGTACTTC. It encodes CASSPRTASSYEQYF.

V is TRBV10-1 and J is TRBJ1-1; D not certain. The germline V gene has CDR1 WNHNN and CDR2 SYGVQD (reference sequence). The CDR3 runs 13 residues. Trimming removed 6 bases from V and 3 bases from J, with 11 bases in between. In DNA, the CDR3 is TGCGCCAGCAGAAGGAGGGCGGACACTGAAGCTTTCTTT. It encodes CASRRRADTEAFF.

The rearrangement uses TRBV6-5 and TRBJ2-5, with 8 bases identical to TRBD1. This CDR3 spans 15 amino acids. CDR1 and CDR2 from the germline V gene are MNHEY and SVGAGI. J lost 1 base, V lost 6 bases, and 7 bases had no gene match. This chain's CDR3 is CASSGWTGSQETQYF. In nucleotides, the CDR3 is TGTGCCAGCAGCGGATGGACAGGGTCCCAAGAGACCCAGTACTTC.

This chain joins TRBV7-2 and TRBJ2-1; tentative D call: TRBD1 (5 bases). V was trimmed by 7 bases and J by 6 bases, leaving 16 bases between them. The CDR3 extends over 14 amino acids. CDR1 is SGHTA and CDR2 is FQGNSA in the germline V gene. The CDR3 DNA is TGTGCCAGCAAAGGCAGGGCTGTTTCCAATGAGCAGTTCTTC. Translation gives CASKGRAVSNEQFF.